This record looks at one TCR beta chain sequence and its context. Germline CDR1 MNHEY, CDR2 SMNVEV (reference sequence). The CDR3 sequence is 16 residues long. This sample was taken from a study of cytomegalovirus exposure and HLA in healthy donors. Donors likely had unrecorded immune exposures despite being nominally healthy when sampled. 60 Vbeta and 13 Jbeta primers were used in PCR. Original data processing: Later analysis identified 65 million to 80 million unique TCR beta chains, around 10 million shared. The repertoire was sequenced with immunoSEQ multiplex PCR; TCRdb's copy has only in-frame clones and lacks some. V, J and clone size are taken as reported in that table, and D and trimming were inferred from the DNA itself. Here the sample spans approximately 110,000 clones, around 62% being singletons.

The sequence came from a man younger than 40 in good health and CMV-seropositive. Sequenced material: PBMCs. This chain connects TRBV27 to TRBJ2-5; 7 bases map to TRBD2. The closer fit of TRBJ2-7 to the DNA end suggests the J call may be wrong. The CDR3 sequence is CASSLSSGVISYEQYF. For the CDR3, the DNA is TGTGCCAGCAGTTTATCCAGCGGGGTAATCTCCTACGAGCAGTACTTC.